This entry lists 5 T cell receptor beta chains sequenced from one sample in a study of shared clonotypes between healthy human individuals. Repertoires were generated with immunoSEQ multiplex PCR, while TCRdb's copy carries only in-frame clones and drops some. In the table there are millions of clones, roughly 94% of which are singletons. Sequencing was performed on naive CD4+ T cells sorted from blood. Subset: CD45RA+ positively selected. The source of these receptors is a man aged 18-30 years in good health.

J is TRBJ1-2 and V is TRBV11-2; 11 nucleotides match TRBD1. The ends lost 1 base at V and 4 bases at J; junction bases unmatched: 5. The length of the CDR3 is 16 residues. CDR1 is SGHAT, CDR2 FQNNGV, per germline. The CDR3 sequence is CASSLGWTGGGYGYTF. CDR3 sequence (DNA): TGTGCCAGCAGCTTAGGTTGGACAGGGGGCGGCTATGGCTACACCTTC.

The chain couples TRBV19 to TRBJ1-6; 8 bases are a match to TRBD1. Germline assignment: CDR1 LNHDA and CDR2 SQIVND (reference sequence). CDR3 size: 15 residues. Losses at the gene ends were 4 bases for V and 5 bases for J; bases not matched to a gene: 4. The CDR3 DNA follows: TGTGCCAGTAGTAACCTGGACAGGGATAATTCACCCCTCCACTTT. It is translated as CASSNLDRDNSPLHF.

In DNA form, the CDR3 reads TGCGCCAGCAGCTCCCTGGGGGCCCACGACACGTACTTC. Translating it yields CASSSLGAHDTYF. The chain employs TRBV5-1 and TRBJ2-5; D might be TRBD1 (6 bases). This CDR3 region has 13 residues. Per the germline V gene, CDR1 is SGHRS and CDR2 is YFSETQ. Trimming pared 3 bases from V and 13 bases from J, leaving 19 bases between.

This chain uses TRBV7-2 with TRBJ2-7; 9 positions match TRBD1. Germline CDR1 and CDR2: SGHTA and FQGNSA. CDR3 length: 14 residues. The V and J ends lost 7 bases and 3 bases, in that order; junction bases with no gene match: 7. The CDR3 is CASIPGQGFYEQYF. The CDR3 DNA reads as TGTGCCAGCATCCCGGGACAGGGATTCTACGAGCAGTACTTC.

This clone has just one count. This chain connects TRBV10-3 to TRBJ2-7; D is unresolved. With 11 bases removed from V and 0 bases from J, the gap between germline ends came to 17 bases. Germline CDR1 ENHRY, CDR2 SYGVKD. CDR3 length: 14 amino acids. CDR3 amino acids: CAPSETVLSYEQYF. The CDR3 DNA is TGTGCCCCGTCCGAAACAGTCCTCTCCTACGAGCAGTACTTC.